One T cell receptor (beta chain) is described in this entry. Source study methods: Reference gene primer amplification gave estimated nucleated cell counts. Some clones are missing from TCRdb's copy, which holds only in-frame ones; the method was immunoSEQ multiplex PCR. Clone size and V and J calls were adopted from that table, with D and trimming inferred from the DNA. The table lists about 140,000 clones, 75% to 85% of them singletons, with roughly 10% in the top ten. These data come from a study of blood T cell repertoires in COVID-19. Overall study: Samples representing acute and convalescent COVID-19 were sourced from the United States, Italy and Spain. The cDNA or gDNA used as material had been derived from T cells, B-cell-depleted T cells, or PBMCs.

This clonotype was obtained from a man aged 60-69 years with active or convalescent COVID-19. Sequenced material: peripheral blood.

CDR3 sequence (DNA): TGTGCCTGGAGTGCCAGCTACGAGCAGTACTTC. Amino acids: CAWSASYEQYF. The chain carries TRBV30 and TRBJ2-7; no definite D call. The germline gives CDR1 GTSNPN, CDR2 SVGIG (reference sequence). There are 11 residues in the CDR3. Trimming shortened V by 1 base and J by 3 bases, and 4 bases separated the two germline ends.